One and the same sample provided the 8 T cell receptor beta chains below, sequenced in a study of T cell responses to AZD1222 COVID-19 vaccine. The data were produced by immunoSEQ multiplex PCR, yet TCRdb's version contains in-frame clones alone and is incomplete. The data show around 130,000 clones, about 90% seen once. The sequencing here drew on peripheral blood, taken on day 0 of AZD1222 vaccination. The receptor set was obtained from an adult in good health.

The rearrangement joins TRBV19 to TRBJ1-5; the D is unclear. This CDR3 is 15 amino acids long. V was pared by 0 bases and J by 0 bases, with 6 bases between. Germline CDR1 reads LNHDA; CDR2 reads SQIVND (reference sequence). The CDR3 loop is CASSIDRNSNQPQHF. CDR3 in DNA: TGTGCCAGTAGTATAGACAGAAATAGCAATCAGCCCCAGCATTTT.

The J gene is TRBJ1-2, the V gene TRBV7-9, with D perhaps TRBD1 (5 bases). Per the germline V gene, CDR1 is SEHNR and CDR2 is FQNEAQ (reference sequence). CDR3 size: 13 residues. Trimming took 1 base from V and 5 from J, leaving 8 bases between them. The CDR3 nucleotides are TGTGCCAGCAGCTTAGGGGCAGGGTATGGCTACACCTTC. Amino acid sequence: CASSLGAGYGYTF.

In DNA, the CDR3 is TGTGCCAGCAGTAGAACAGATACGCAGTATTTT. Residues: CASSRTDTQYF. The chain employs TRBV6-6 and TRBJ2-3; D unresolved. CDR1 and CDR2 (germline): MNHNY, SVGAGI (reference sequence). V shed 5 bases and J shed 3 bases, with 3 bases lying between them. The CDR3 is 11 residues long.

The V and J genes are TRBV30 and TRBJ1-1; weak D call: TRBD1 (6 bases). Germline-derived CDR1 and CDR2 are GTSNPN and SVGIG (reference sequence). V gave up 1 base and J gave up 6 bases, with 9 bases separating them. The CDR3 extends over 12 amino acids. The CDR3 protein is CAWSEQGAEAFF. For the CDR3, the DNA is TGTGCCTGGAGTGAACAGGGTGCTGAAGCTTTCTTT.

The chain joins TRBV3-1 (or the pseudogene TRBV3-2) to TRBJ1-4; D gene unclear. With 0 bases removed from V and 0 bases from J, the gap between germline ends came to 17 bases. Per the germline V gene, CDR1 is LGHDT and CDR2 is YNNKEL (reference sequence). CDR3 length: 19 amino acids. The CDR3 protein is CASSQESGFRPTTNEKLFF. CDR3 bases: TGTGCCAGCAGCCAAGAATCGGGGTTCCGACCCACAACTAATGAAAAACTGTTTTTT.

The rearrangement uses TRBV28 and TRBJ1-2, with a tentative D call TRBD1 (6 bases). Germline lookup yields CDR1 MDHEN and CDR2 SYDVKM. With 4 bases removed from V and 4 bases from J, the gap between germline ends came to 10 bases. This CDR3 is built from 13 residues. The CDR3 region has the DNA TGTGCCAGCAGTTGGGGGGCGGGCTATGGCTACACCTTC. It is translated as CASSWGAGYGYTF.

This chain uses TRBV12-5 with TRBJ1-4; D is uncertain. Germline lookup yields CDR1 LGHNT and CDR2 FRNRAP. The V and J ends lost 6 bases and 1 base respectively, with 3 bases between them. The CDR3 loop spans 12 amino acids. CDR3 protein: CASGETNEKLFF. The CDR3 DNA follows: TGTGCTAGTGGAGAAACTAATGAAAAACTGTTTTTT.

CDR3 sequence: CASSLFRLRTVHTEAFF. CDR3 coding DNA: TGTGCCAGCAGTTTGTTCCGCCTGAGGACAGTCCACACTGAAGCTTTCTTT. V is TRBV28 and J is TRBJ1-1; D possibly corresponds to TRBD1 (6 bases). This CDR3 region has 17 residues. V was trimmed by 3 bases and J by 3 bases, leaving 20 bases between them. In germline, CDR1 is MDHEN, CDR2 SYDVKM. Based on the CDR3 plus reference TRBV28 and TRBJ1-1, the full variable domain is DVKVTQSSRYLVKRTGEKVFLECVQDMDHENMFWYRQDPGLGLRLIYFSYDVKMKEKGDIPEGYSVSREKKERFSLILESASTNQTSMYLCASSLFRLRTVHTEAFFGQGTRLTVV.